Sequencing of this TCR beta chain was carried out in a study of shared clonotypes between healthy human individuals. The protocol was immunoSEQ multiplex PCR, while the TCRdb copy is restricted to in-frame clones and leaves out a portion. The sample carries 400,000 to 550,000 clones, 65% to 80% recorded once. V lost 3 bases, J lost 1 base, and 12 bases lay in between. Germline-derived CDR1 and CDR2 are MDHEN and SYDVKM. The CDR3 is made up of 15 amino acids. The V call is TRBV28, the J call TRBJ1-1; TRBD1 is a possible D gene (6 bases). This receptor was taken from a woman in her 40s in good health. Some clones in this sample may be carry-over from other donors' samples. Sequences were obtained from PBMCs. In DNA form, the CDR3 reads TGTGCCAGCAGTTTGGGGGGCGCCGGGAACACTGAAGCTTTCTTT. Translation gives CASSLGGAGNTEAFF.